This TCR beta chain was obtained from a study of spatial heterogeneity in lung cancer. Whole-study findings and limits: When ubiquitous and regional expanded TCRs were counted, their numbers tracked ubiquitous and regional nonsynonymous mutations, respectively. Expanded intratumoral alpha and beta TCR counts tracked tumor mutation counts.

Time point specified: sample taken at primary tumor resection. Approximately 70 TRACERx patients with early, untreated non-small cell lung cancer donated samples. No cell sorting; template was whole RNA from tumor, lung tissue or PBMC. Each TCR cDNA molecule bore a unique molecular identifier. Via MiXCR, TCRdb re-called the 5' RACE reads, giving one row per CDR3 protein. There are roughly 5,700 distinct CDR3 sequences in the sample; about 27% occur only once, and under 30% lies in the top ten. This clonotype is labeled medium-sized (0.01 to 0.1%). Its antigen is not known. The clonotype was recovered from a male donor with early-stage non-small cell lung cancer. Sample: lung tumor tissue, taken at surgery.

DNA for the CDR3: TGCGCCAGCAGCTTGGAGGGGGGCTATAATTCACCCCTCCACTTT. Translating it yields CASSLEGGYNSPLHF. V and J are TRBV5-1 and TRBJ1-6; D perhaps matches TRBD1 (6 bases). V lost 0 bases and J 3 bases, leaving 7 bases between the germline ends. Per germline, CDR1 SGHRS and CDR2 YFSETQ. The CDR3 has 15 amino acids.